Listed below are T cell receptor beta chains from one sample, sequenced in a study of T cells in Graves' hyperthyroidism and ophthalmopathy. Via MiXCR, TCRdb re-called the multiplex PCR reads, giving one row per CDR3 protein. The repertoire holds under 400,000 distinct CDR3 sequences, roughly 18% seen once, with under 55% in the top ten. Sample: blood. These receptors came from a woman between 45 and 60 years old with Graves' hyperthyroidism. The CDR3 runs from the conserved cysteine through the conserved F or W. Fields, in order: CDR3 protein, CDR3 DNA, J gene, V gene, D gene, clone size. The D gene is left open where the match is weak. The size field is filled for only some rows; it gives once, few, many or a size class.

CDR3: CSGNRGEKLFF
DNA: TGCAGCGGGAACCGTGGGGAAAAACTGTTTTTT
J: TRBJ1-4
V: TRBV29-1
D: NA
size: few

CDR3: CASSLPAAGRRSYEQYF
DNA: TGTGCCAGCAGTTTACCAGCGGCCGGACGGCGATCCTACGAGCAGTACTTC
J: TRBJ2-7
V: TRBV28
D: NA
size: NA

CDR3: CASSADGTVGEKLFF
DNA: TGTGCCAGCAGCGCGGACGGGACAGTAGGAGAAAAACTGTTTTTT
J: TRBJ1-4
V: TRBV9
D: TRBD1
size: few

CDR3: CASGLQGEAFF
DNA: TGTGCCAGCGGATTACAGGGGGAAGCTTTCTTT
J: TRBJ1-1
V: TRBV6-1
D: TRBD1
size: few

CDR3: CASSEGAGYGYTF
DNA: TGTGCCAGCAGCGAGGGGGCAGGCTATGGCTACACCTTC
J: TRBJ1-2
V: TRBV2
D: TRBD1
size: many

CDR3: CASSYASIGELFF
DNA: TGTGCCAGCAGTTACGCGTCAATCGGGGAGCTGTTTTTT
J: TRBJ2-2
V: TRBV6-1
D: NA
size: many

CDR3: CASMEQGKGPYGAFF
DNA: TGTGCCAGCATGGAACAGGGGAAAGGACCCTATGGAGCTTTCTTT
J: TRBJ1-1
V: TRBV28
D: TRBD1
size: many

CDR3: CASSLDMGQANQPQHF
DNA: TGTGCCAGCAGTTTGGATATGGGACAGGCCAATCAGCCCCAGCATTTT
J: TRBJ1-5
V: TRBV12-3/TRBV12-4
D: TRBD1
size: NA

CDR3: CASARRDRRNSPLHF
DNA: TGTGCCAGCGCTAGGCGGGACAGGAGAAATTCACCCCTCCACTTT
J: TRBJ1-6
V: TRBV6-1
D: TRBD1
size: many

CDR3: CASSAQVQETQYF
DNA: TGTGCCAGCAGCGCGCAGGTACAAGAGACCCAGTACTTC
J: TRBJ2-5
V: TRBV7-2
D: NA
size: few

CDR3: CSAKREFGGTQYF
DNA: TGCAGTGCCAAGAGGGAGTTTGGGGGGACCCAGTACTTC
J: TRBJ2-5
V: TRBV20-1
D: NA
size: many

CDR3: CASSLSRGNTGELFF
DNA: TGTGCCAGCAGTTTGAGCAGGGGCAACACCGGGGAGCTGTTTTTT
J: TRBJ2-2
V: TRBV12-3/TRBV12-4
D: NA
size: NA

CDR3: CSVEDYSGSIDEQLF
DNA: TGCAGCGTTGAAGATTATAGCGGGAGTATCGATGAGCAGCTCTTC
J: TRBJ2-1
V: TRBV29-1
D: TRBD2
size: NA

CDR3: CASSTGPPYNEQFF
DNA: TGTGCCAGCAGTACTGGGCCTCCGTACAATGAGCAGTTCTTC
J: TRBJ2-1
V: TRBV28
D: NA
size: few

CDR3: CASSLEGTEGGKLFF
DNA: TGCGCCAGCAGCTTGGAGGGGACCGAGGGAGGAAAACTGTTTTTT
J: TRBJ1-4
V: TRBV5-1
D: NA
size: few

CDR3: CASSLGPTPGYGYTF
DNA: TGTGCCAGCAGTTTAGGCCCGACACCTGGCTATGGCTACACCTTC
J: TRBJ1-2
V: TRBV12-3/TRBV12-4
D: NA
size: few

CDR3: CASSLSTYNEQFF
DNA: TGTGCCAGCAGTTTAAGCACTTACAATGAGCAGTTCTTC
J: TRBJ2-1
V: TRBV28
D: NA
size: many

CDR3: CASSQHNRGEAFF
DNA: TGTGCCAGCAGTCAACATAATAGGGGTGAAGCTTTCTTT
J: TRBJ1-1
V: TRBV12-3/TRBV12-4
D: NA
size: NA

CDR3: CASSLLGQGEEQYF
DNA: TGTGCCAGCAGTCTCCTCGGACAGGGCGAAGAGCAGTACTTC
J: TRBJ2-7
V: TRBV28
D: TRBD1
size: NA

CDR3: CATTRDSQETQYF
DNA: TGTGCCACCACCCGGGACAGCCAAGAGACCCAGTACTTC
J: TRBJ2-5
V: TRBV19
D: TRBD1
size: NA

CDR3: CSARRQGVTGELFF
DNA: TGCAGTGCTAGAAGGCAGGGAGTGACCGGGGAGCTGTTTTTT
J: TRBJ2-2
V: TRBV20-1
D: NA
size: many

CDR3: CASSFGLEDTQYF
DNA: TGTGCCAGCAGCTTCGGACTCGAAGATACGCAGTATTTT
J: TRBJ2-3
V: TRBV2
D: NA
size: few

CDR3: CASRAGTGGASYGYTF
DNA: TGTGCCAGCAGGGCTGGGACAGGGGGCGCTTCCTATGGCTACACCTTC
J: TRBJ1-2
V: TRBV2
D: TRBD1
size: NA

CDR3: CSASRGGADTQYF
DNA: TGCAGTGCTAGTAGAGGAGGGGCAGATACGCAGTATTTT
J: TRBJ2-3
V: TRBV20-1
D: NA
size: many

CDR3: CAWSPGAGNTIYF
DNA: TGTGCCTGGAGTCCGGGGGCTGGAAACACCATATATTTT
J: TRBJ1-3
V: TRBV30
D: NA
size: few

CDR3: CASSLGPDSYGYTF
DNA: TGTGCCAGCAGCTTGGGGCCAGATTCCTATGGCTACACCTTC
J: TRBJ1-2
V: TRBV5-5
D: NA
size: NA

CDR3: CASSYSNRQETQYF
DNA: TGTGCCAGCAGTTACTCGAATAGGCAAGAGACCCAGTACTTC
J: TRBJ2-5
V: TRBV6-2/TRBV6-3
D: NA
size: NA

CDR3: CASSRTGGAGEQYF
DNA: TGTGCCAGCTCACGGACAGGGGGAGCCGGCGAGCAGTACTTC
J: TRBJ2-7
V: TRBV18
D: TRBD1
size: many

CDR3: CASSGSHDPTDTQYF
DNA: TGTGCCAGCAGCGGAAGTCACGACCCCACAGATACGCAGTATTTT
J: TRBJ2-3
V: TRBV9
D: NA
size: many

CDR3: CASSPASGGGDETQYF
DNA: TGTGCCAGCTCCCCGGCTAGCGGGGGGGGGGATGAGACCCAGTACTTC
J: TRBJ2-5
V: TRBV27
D: TRBD2
size: few

CDR3: CASSLNGMNTEAFF
DNA: TGTGCCAGCAGCTTAAACGGCATGAACACTGAAGCTTTCTTT
J: TRBJ1-1
V: TRBV13
D: NA
size: few

CDR3: CASSLPGAGTEAFF
DNA: TGTGCCAGCAGCTTACCGGGGGCGGGAACTGAAGCTTTCTTT
J: TRBJ1-1
V: TRBV11-2
D: NA
size: many

CDR3: CASSLAAQSTEAFF
DNA: TGCGCCAGCAGCTTGGCCGCCCAGAGCACTGAAGCTTTCTTT
J: TRBJ1-1
V: TRBV5-1
D: NA
size: many

CDR3: CASSVEGQRNEKLFF
DNA: TGTGCCAGCAGCGTAGAGGGACAGCGGAATGAAAAACTGTTTTTT
J: TRBJ1-4
V: TRBV9
D: TRBD1
size: many

CDR3: CASSEVKRITNTGELFF
DNA: TGTGCCAGCAGTGAAGTAAAACGGATTACGAACACCGGGGAGCTGTTTTTT
J: TRBJ2-2
V: TRBV6-1
D: NA
size: NA

CDR3: CASSQIRPSYNEQFF
DNA: TGTGCCAGCAGCCAGATCCGACCCTCCTACAATGAGCAGTTCTTC
J: TRBJ2-1
V: TRBV6-1
D: NA
size: many

CDR3: CASSGQGAGSPLHF
DNA: TGTGCCAGCAGTGGACAGGGAGCAGGATCACCCCTCCACTTT
J: TRBJ1-6
V: TRBV6-1
D: TRBD1
size: NA

CDR3: CASSSSTGVGYTF
DNA: NA
J: TRBJ1-2
V: TRBV6-9
D: NA
size: few

CDR3: CAWSVEGFYEQYF
DNA: TGTGCCTGGAGTGTAGAGGGGTTCTACGAGCAGTACTTC
J: TRBJ2-7
V: TRBV30
D: NA
size: many

CDR3: CASSPADQETQYF
DNA: TGTGCCAGCTCACCGGCTGACCAAGAGACCCAGTACTTC
J: TRBJ2-5
V: TRBV18
D: NA
size: NA

CDR3: CSVALAGGPSYEQYF
DNA: TGCAGCGTGGCGCTAGCGGGAGGGCCCTCCTACGAGCAGTACTTC
J: TRBJ2-7
V: TRBV29-1
D: TRBD2
size: many

CDR3: CSASSPGWGHSPLHF
DNA: TGCAGTGCTAGTAGTCCGGGATGGGGGCATTCACCCCTCCACTTT
J: TRBJ1-6
V: TRBV20-1
D: NA
size: NA

CDR3: CASSETSYNEQFF
DNA: TGCGCCAGCAGTGAAACTTCCTACAATGAGCAGTTCTTC
J: TRBJ2-1
V: TRBV10-1
D: NA
size: NA

CDR3: CASSPYHGETQYF
DNA: TGTGCCAGTAGTCCCTACCACGGGGAGACCCAGTACTTC
J: TRBJ2-5
V: TRBV19
D: NA
size: NA

CDR3: CASGGTGTYGYTF
DNA: TGCGCCAGCGGTGGGACAGGGACCTATGGCTACACCTTC
J: TRBJ1-2
V: TRBV5-1
D: TRBD1
size: NA

CDR3: CASSLELSHQETQYF
DNA: TGTGCCAGCAGCTTAGAACTGAGCCACCAAGAGACCCAGTACTTC
J: TRBJ2-5
V: TRBV11-2
D: NA
size: many

CDR3: CASKRAYSYNSPLHF
DNA: TGTGCCAGCAAAAGGGCCTACTCCTATAATTCACCCCTCCACTTT
J: TRBJ1-6
V: TRBV6-1
D: NA
size: NA

CDR3: CASSFGGGGEPQHF
DNA: TGCGCCAGCAGCTTCGGAGGGGGTGGGGAGCCCCAGCATTTT
J: TRBJ1-5
V: TRBV5-1
D: NA
size: many

CDR3: CASSQGPAYGYTF
DNA: TGTGCCAGCAGCCAAGGTCCTGCCTATGGCTACACCTTC
J: TRBJ1-2
V: TRBV3-1
D: NA
size: many

CDR3: CASTFRGRGTDTQYF
DNA: TGTGCCAGCACCTTCCGGGGGAGGGGCACAGATACGCAGTATTTT
J: TRBJ2-3
V: TRBV11-2
D: TRBD2
size: many